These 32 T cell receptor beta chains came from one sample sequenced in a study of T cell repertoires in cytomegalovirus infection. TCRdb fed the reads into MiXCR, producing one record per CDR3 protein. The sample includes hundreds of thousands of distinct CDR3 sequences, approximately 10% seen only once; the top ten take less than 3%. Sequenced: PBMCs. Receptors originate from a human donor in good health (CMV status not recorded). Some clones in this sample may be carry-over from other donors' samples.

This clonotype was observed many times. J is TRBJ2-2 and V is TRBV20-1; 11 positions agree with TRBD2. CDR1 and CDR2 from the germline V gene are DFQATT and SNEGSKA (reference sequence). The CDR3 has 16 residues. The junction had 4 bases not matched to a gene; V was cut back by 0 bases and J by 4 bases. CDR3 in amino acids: CSARDIAGGLTGELFF. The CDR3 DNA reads TGCAGTGCTAGAGATATAGCGGGGGGGCTCACCGGGGAGCTGTTTTTT.

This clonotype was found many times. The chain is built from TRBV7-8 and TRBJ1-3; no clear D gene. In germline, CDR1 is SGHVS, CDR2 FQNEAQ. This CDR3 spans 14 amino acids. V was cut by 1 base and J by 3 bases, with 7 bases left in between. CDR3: CASSLGGIGNTIYF. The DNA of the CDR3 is TGTGCCAGCAGCTTAGGGGGTATTGGAAACACCATATATTTT.

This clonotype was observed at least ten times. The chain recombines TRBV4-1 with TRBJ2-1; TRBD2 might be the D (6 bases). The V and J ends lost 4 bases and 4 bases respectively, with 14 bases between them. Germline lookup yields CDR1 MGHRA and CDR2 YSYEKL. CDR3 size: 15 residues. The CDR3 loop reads CASSPPGLSYNEQFF. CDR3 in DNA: TGCGCCAGCAGCCCTCCGGGACTTTCTTACAATGAGCAGTTCTTC.

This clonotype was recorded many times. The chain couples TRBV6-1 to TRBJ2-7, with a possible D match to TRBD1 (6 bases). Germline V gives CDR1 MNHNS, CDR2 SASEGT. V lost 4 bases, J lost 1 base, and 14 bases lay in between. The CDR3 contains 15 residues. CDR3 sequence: CASSGGQKLSYEQYF. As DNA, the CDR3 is TGTGCCAGCAGTGGGGGACAAAAACTATCCTACGAGCAGTACTTC.

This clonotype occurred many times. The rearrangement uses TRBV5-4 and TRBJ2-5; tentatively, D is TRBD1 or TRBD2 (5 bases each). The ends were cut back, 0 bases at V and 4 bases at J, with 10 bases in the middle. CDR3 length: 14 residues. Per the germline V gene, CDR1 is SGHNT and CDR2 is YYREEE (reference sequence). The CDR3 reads CASSLGGVGETQYF. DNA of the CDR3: TGTGCCAGCAGCTTGGGAGGGGTTGGAGAGACCCAGTACTTC.

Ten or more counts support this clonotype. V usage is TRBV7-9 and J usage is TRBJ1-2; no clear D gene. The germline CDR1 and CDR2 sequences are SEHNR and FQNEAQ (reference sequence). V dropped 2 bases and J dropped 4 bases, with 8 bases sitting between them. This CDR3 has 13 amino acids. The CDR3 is CASSLSRSYGYTF. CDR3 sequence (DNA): TGTGCCAGCAGCTTATCTCGCAGCTATGGCTACACCTTC.

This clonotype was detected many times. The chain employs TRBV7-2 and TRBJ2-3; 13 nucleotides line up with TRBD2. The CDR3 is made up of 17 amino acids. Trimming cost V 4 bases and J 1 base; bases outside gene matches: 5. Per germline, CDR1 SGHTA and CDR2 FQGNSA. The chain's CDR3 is CASSSGTSGVRTDTQYF. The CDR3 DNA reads TGTGCCAGCAGCTCCGGGACTAGCGGGGTCCGCACAGATACGCAGTATTTT.

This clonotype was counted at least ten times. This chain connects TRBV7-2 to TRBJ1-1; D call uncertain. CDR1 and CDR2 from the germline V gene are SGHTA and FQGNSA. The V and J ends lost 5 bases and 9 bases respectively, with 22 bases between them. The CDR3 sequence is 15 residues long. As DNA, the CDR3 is TGTGCCAGCAGCGAAACTTTTCGGGGTAGGGATAAAGCTTTCTTT. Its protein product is CASSETFRGRDKAFF.

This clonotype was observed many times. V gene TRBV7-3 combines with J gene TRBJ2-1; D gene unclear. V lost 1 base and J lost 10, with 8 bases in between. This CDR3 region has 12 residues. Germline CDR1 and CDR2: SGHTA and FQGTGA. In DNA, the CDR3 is TGTGCCAGCAGCTTAAACCCTAGAGAGCAGTTCTTC. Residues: CASSLNPREQFF. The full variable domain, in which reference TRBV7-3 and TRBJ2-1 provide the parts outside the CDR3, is GAGVSQTPSNKVTEKGKYVELRCDPISGHTALYWYRQSLGQGPEFLIYFQGTGAADDSGLPNDRFFAVRPEGSVSTLKIQRTERGDSAVYLCASSLNPREQFFGPGTRLTVL.

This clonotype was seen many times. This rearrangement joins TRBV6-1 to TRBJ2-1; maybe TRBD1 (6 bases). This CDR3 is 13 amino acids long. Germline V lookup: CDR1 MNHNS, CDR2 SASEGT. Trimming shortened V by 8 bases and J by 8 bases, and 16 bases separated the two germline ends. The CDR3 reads CASQPTGNHEQFF. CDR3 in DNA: TGTGCCAGCCAACCTACAGGGAACCATGAGCAGTTCTTC.

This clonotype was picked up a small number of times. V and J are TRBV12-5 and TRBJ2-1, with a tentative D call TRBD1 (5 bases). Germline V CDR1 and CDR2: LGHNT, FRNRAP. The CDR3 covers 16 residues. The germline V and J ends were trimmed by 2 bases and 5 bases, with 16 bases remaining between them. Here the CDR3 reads CASGLLRGLTHNEQFF. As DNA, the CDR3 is TGTGCTAGTGGTTTGCTAAGGGGTTTAACCCACAATGAGCAGTTCTTC.

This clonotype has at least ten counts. This chain's CDR3 is CASSFGDLWAGANVLTF. DNA for the CDR3: TGTGCCAGCAGTTTTGGTGATCTGTGGGCTGGGGCCAACGTCCTGACTTTC. The rearrangement links TRBV28 to TRBJ2-6; no reliable D call. The CDR3 length is 17 residues. The V gene lost 3 bases and the J gene lost 2 bases, with 14 bases spanning the gap. Germline-derived CDR1 and CDR2 are MDHEN and SYDVKM.

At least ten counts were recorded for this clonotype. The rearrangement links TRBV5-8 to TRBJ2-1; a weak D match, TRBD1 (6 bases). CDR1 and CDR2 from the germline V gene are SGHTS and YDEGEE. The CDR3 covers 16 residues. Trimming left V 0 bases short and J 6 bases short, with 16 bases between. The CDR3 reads CASSLAAGQNPNEQFF. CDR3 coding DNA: TGTGCCAGCAGCTTGGCCGCAGGACAGAACCCCAATGAGCAGTTCTTC.

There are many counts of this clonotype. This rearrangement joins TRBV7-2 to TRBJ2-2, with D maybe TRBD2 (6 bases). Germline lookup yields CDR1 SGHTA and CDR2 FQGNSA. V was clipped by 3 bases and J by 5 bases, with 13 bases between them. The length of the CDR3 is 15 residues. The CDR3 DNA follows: TGTGCCAGCAGCTTCCCGGGGGAGAGGACCGGGGAGCTGTTTTTT. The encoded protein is CASSFPGERTGELFF.

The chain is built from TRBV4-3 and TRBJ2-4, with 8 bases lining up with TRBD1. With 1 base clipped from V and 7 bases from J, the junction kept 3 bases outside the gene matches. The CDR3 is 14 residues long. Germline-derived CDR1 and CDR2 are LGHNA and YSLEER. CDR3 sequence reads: CASSQGQGMNIQYF. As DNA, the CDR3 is TGCGCCAGCAGCCAAGGACAGGGGATGAACATTCAGTACTTC.

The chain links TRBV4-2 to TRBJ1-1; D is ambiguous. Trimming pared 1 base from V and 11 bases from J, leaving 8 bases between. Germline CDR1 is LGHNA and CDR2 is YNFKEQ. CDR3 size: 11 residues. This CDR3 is CASSQGERAFF. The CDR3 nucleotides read TGTGCCAGCAGCCAAGGGGAGAGGGCTTTCTTT.

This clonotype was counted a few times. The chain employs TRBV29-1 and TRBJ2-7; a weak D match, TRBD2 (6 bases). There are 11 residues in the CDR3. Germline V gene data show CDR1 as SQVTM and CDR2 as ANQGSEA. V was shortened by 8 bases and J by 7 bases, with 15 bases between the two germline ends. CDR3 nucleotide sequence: TGCAGCTCAGAGGAGGGGAGTGAGCAGTACTTC. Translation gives CSSEEGSEQYF.

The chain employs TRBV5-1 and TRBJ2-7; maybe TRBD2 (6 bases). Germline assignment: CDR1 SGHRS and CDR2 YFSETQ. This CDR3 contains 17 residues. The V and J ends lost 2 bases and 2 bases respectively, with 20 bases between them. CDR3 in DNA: TGCGCCAGCAGCTTCCCCGGGACTCGAGATGGGGCCTACGAGCAGTACTTC. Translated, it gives CASSFPGTRDGAYEQYF.

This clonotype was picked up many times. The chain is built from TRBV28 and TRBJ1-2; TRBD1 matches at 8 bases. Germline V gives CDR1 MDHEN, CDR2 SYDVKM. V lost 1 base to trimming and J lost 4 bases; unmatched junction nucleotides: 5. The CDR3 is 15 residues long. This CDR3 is CASSLLTGEGYGYTF. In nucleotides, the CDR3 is TGTGCCAGCAGTTTATTGACAGGGGAAGGCTATGGCTACACCTTC.

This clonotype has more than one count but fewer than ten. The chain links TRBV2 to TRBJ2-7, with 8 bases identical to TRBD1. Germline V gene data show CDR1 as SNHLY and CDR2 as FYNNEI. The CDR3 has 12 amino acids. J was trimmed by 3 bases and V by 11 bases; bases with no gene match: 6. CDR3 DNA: TGTGCCTTCGGACAGGGTAACTACGAGCAGTACTTC. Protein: CAFGQGNYEQYF. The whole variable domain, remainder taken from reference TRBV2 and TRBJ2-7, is EPEVTQTPSHQVTQMGQEVILRCVPISNHLYFYWYRQILGQKVEFLVSFYNNEISEKSEIFDDQFSVERPDGSNFTLKIRSTKLEDSAMYFCAFGQGNYEQYFGPGTRLTVT.

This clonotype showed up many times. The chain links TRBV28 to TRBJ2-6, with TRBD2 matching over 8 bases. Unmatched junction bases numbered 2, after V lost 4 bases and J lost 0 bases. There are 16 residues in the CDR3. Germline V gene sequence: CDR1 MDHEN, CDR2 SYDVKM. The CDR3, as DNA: TGTGCCAGCAGTTACGGGGGGGTCTCTGGGGCCAACGTCCTGACTTTC. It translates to CASSYGGVSGANVLTF.

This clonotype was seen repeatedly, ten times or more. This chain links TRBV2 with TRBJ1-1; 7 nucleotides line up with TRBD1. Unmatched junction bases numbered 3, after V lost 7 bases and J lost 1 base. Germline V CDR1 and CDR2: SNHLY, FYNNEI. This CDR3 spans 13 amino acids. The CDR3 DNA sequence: TGTGCCAGCATCAGGACAGGGAACACTGAAGCTTTCTTT. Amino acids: CASIRTGNTEAFF.

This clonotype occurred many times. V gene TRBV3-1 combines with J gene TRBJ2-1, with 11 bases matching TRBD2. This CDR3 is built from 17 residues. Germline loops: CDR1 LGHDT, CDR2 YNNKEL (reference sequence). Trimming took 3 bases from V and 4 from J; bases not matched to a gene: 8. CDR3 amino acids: CASSHRIAGGRYNEQFF. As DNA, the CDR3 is TGTGCCAGCAGCCACCGGATAGCGGGGGGGCGGTACAATGAGCAGTTCTTC.

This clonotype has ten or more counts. The CDR3: CASSLRQLQAWGGYTF. The CDR3 DNA reads TGTGCCAGCAGCTTAAGACAGCTCCAAGCCTGGGGTGGCTACACCTTC. The chain couples TRBV7-2 to TRBJ1-2; TRBD1 might be the D (5 bases). V lost 2 bases, J lost 7 bases, and 20 bases lay in between. This CDR3 has 16 amino acids. Germline CDR1 reads SGHTA; CDR2 reads FQGNSA. The full variable domain, rest sourced from reference TRBV7-2 and TRBJ1-2, is GAGVSQSPSNKVTEKGKDVELRCDPISGHTALYWYRQSLGQGLEFLIYFQGNSAPDKSGLPSDRFSAERTGGSVSTLTIQRTQQEDSAVYLCASSLRQLQAWGGYTFGSGTRLTVV.

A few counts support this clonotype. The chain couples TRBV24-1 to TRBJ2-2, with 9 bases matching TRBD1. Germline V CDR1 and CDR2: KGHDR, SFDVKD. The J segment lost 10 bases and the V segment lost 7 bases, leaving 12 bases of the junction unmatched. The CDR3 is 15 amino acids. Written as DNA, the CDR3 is TGTGCCACCAGCCCTGCCGGGACAGGGAAATCGGAGCTGTTTTTT. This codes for CATSPAGTGKSELFF.

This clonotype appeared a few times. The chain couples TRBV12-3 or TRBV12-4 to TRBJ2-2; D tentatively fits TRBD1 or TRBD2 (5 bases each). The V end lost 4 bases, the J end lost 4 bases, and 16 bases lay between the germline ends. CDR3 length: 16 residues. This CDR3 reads CASSWSLEGLTGELFF. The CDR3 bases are TGTGCCAGCAGTTGGTCCCTTGAGGGGCTCACCGGGGAGCTGTTTTTT.

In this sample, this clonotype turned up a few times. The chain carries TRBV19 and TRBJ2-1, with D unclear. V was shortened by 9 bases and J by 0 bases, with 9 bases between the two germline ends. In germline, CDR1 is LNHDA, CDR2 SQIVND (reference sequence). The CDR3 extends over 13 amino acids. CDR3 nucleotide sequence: TGTGCCAGCAAAGGATTCTCCTACAATGAGCAGTTCTTC. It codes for CASKGFSYNEQFF. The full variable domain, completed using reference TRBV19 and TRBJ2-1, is DGGITQSPKYLFRKEGQNVTLSCEQNLNHDAMYWYRQDPGQGLRLIYYSQIVNDFQKGDIAEGYSVSREKKESFPLTVTSAQKNPTAFYLCASKGFSYNEQFFGPGTRLTVL.

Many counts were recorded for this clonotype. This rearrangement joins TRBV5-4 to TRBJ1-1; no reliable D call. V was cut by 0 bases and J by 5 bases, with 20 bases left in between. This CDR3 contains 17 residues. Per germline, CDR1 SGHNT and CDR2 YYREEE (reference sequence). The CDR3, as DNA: TGTGCCAGCAGCTTGGGGATCGTCGGACCCCAGAATACTGAAGCTTTCTTT. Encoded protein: CASSLGIVGPQNTEAFF.

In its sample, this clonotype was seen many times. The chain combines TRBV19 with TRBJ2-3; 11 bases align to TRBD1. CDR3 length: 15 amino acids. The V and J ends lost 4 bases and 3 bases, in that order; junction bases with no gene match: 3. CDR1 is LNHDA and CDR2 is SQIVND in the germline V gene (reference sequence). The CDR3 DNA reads TGTGCCAGTAGTACTGGGACAGGGGGAACAGATACGCAGTATTTT. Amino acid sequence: CASSTGTGGTDTQYF.

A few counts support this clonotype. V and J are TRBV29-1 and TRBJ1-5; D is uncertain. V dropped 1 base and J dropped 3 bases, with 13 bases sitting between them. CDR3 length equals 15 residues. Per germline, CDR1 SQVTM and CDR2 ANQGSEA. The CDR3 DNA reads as TGCAGCGTTGAAGTAACCGGGGATGCCAATCAGCCCCAGCATTTT. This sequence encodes CSVEVTGDANQPQHF.

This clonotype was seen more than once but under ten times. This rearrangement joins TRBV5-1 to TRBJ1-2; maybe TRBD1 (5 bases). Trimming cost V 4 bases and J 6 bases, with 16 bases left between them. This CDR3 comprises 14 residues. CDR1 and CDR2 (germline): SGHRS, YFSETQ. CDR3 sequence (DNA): TGCGCCAGCAGCCTTGAAGGGGATTGGGATGGCTACACCTTC. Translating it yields CASSLEGDWDGYTF.

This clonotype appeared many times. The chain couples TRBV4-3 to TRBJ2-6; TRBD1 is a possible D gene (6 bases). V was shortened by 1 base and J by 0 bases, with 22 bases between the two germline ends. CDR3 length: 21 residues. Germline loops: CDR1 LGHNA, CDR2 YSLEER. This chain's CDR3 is CASSQARWDTGWSSGANVLTF. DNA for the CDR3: TGCGCCAGCAGCCAAGCTAGATGGGACACTGGGTGGTCCTCTGGGGCCAACGTCCTGACTTTC.